This is a list of T cell receptor beta chains from one sample in a study of cytomegalovirus exposure and HLA in healthy donors. Here immunoSEQ multiplex PCR was the method, and the copy in TCRdb shows in-frame clones only, minus some. The listing contains about 200,000 clones. The specimen sequenced was PBMCs. The origin of the receptors is a boy younger than 18 in good health and CMV-seronegative. CDR3s include the opening cysteine and the closing phenylalanine or tryptophan. D genes are given only for firm matches.

d_call,v_call,j_call,cdr3_aa,cdr3_nt
TRBD1,TRBV27,TRBJ2-7,CASSLQGAIHEQYF,TGTGCCAGCAGCTTACAGGGGGCAATCCACGAGCAGTACTTC
TRBD2,TRBV5-1,TRBJ2-3,CASGGERGVTDTQYF,TGCGCCAGCGGAGGGGAGCGGGGGGTGACAGATACGCAGTATTTT
TRBD1,TRBV7-9,TRBJ2-7,CASSLLRDRGLGEQYF,TGTGCCAGCAGCTTATTAAGGGACAGGGGGCTCGGCGAGCAGTACTTC
TRBD1,TRBV5-6,TRBJ2-7,CASSSTGQDRTEQYF,TGTGCCAGCAGCAGTACGGGACAGGACCGGACCGAGCAGTACTTC
-,TRBV27,TRBJ2-3,CASSLIGVGLNTQYF,TGTGCCAGCAGTTTAATCGGGGTTGGGTTGAATACGCAGTATTTT
-,TRBV4-1,TRBJ2-7,CASSQATDYEQYF,TGCGCCAGCAGCCAAGCGACAGATTACGAGCAGTACTTC
-,TRBV28,TRBJ2-2,CASSVPGDLTGELFF,TGTGCCAGCAGTGTGCCGGGGGACCTCACCGGGGAGCTGTTTTTT
-,TRBV9,TRBJ1-6,CASSVGPSTAGEPLHF,TGTGCCAGCAGCGTGGGTCCTTCGACAGCTGGAGAACCCCTCCACTTT
-,TRBV28,TRBJ2-5,CASSAGKETQYF,TGTGCCAGCAGCGCGGGGAAAGAGACCCAGTACTTC
TRBD1,TRBV13,TRBJ2-7,CASSYRTGLSYEQYF,TGTGCCAGCAGCTATCGGACAGGACTCTCCTACGAGCAGTACTTC
-,TRBV5-6,TRBJ2-7,CASSRTAYEQYF,TGTGCCAGCAGTCGGACAGCTTACGAGCAGTACTTC
-,TRBV10-1,TRBJ1-1,CASSDRPNTEAFF,TGCGCCAGCAGTGACAGGCCGAACACTGAAGCTTTCTTT
-,TRBV7-3,TRBJ2-3,CASSSTGGYTDTQYF,TGTGCCAGCAGCTCCACGGGGGGCTACACAGATACGCAGTATTTT
-,TRBV28,TRBJ1-6,CASRKEDDNSPLHF,TGTGCCAGCAGGAAGGAGGACGATAATTCACCCCTCCACTTT
TRBD1,TRBV29-1,TRBJ2-7,CSVRTGTGAYEQYF,TGCAGCGTGAGGACCGGGACAGGAGCCTACGAGCAGTACTTC
TRBD2,TRBV7-3,TRBJ2-5,CASSPGLAGGETQYF,TGTGCCAGCAGTCCGGGACTAGCGGGGGGGGAGACCCAGTACTTC
-,TRBV9,TRBJ2-6,CASSPDGQPRSGANVLTF,TGTGCCAGCAGCCCAGATGGGCAGCCCCGCTCTGGGGCCAACGTCCTGACTTTC
-,TRBV10-3,TRBJ1-1,CAISDKNTEAFF,TGTGCCATCAGCGACAAGAACACTGAAGCTTTCTTT
TRBD2,TRBV4-3,TRBJ2-7,CASSPSSGGSYEQYF,TGCGCCAGCAGCCCCTCTAGCGGGGGATCCTACGAGCAGTACTTC
-,TRBV11-2,TRBJ1-1,CASSSQGTQNTEAFF,TGTGCCAGCAGCTCCCAGGGGACCCAGAACACTGAAGCTTTCTTT
TRBD1,TRBV2,TRBJ2-1,CASSRVPDRSRYNEQFF,TGTGCCAGCAGCAGGGTTCCGGACAGGTCTCGGTACAATGAGCAGTTCTTC
-,TRBV18,TRBJ1-5,CASSPDGFGNNQPQHF,TGTGCCAGCTCACCAGACGGGTTCGGGAACAATCAGCCCCAGCATTTT
-,TRBV4-1,TRBJ1-2,CASSQEAGNPYGYTF,TGCGCCAGCAGCCAAGAAGCAGGGAACCCCTATGGCTACACCTTC
TRBD1,TRBV6-6,TRBJ1-5,CASSYDGTGSNQPQHF,TGTGCCAGCAGTTACGACGGGACAGGGTCTAACCAGCCCCAGCATTTT
-,TRBV21-1,TRBJ2-1,CASSLQSPTSGGYNEQFF,TGTGCCAGCAGCTTACAGAGCCCGACTAGCGGGGGGTACAATGAGCAGTTCTTC
-,TRBV9,TRBJ2-7,CASSGGVEQYF,TGTGCCAGCAGCGGGGGGGTAGAGCAGTACTTC
-,TRBV7-2,TRBJ2-1,CASSRPPFDEQFF,TGTGCCAGCAGCCGTCCCCCGTTCGATGAGCAGTTCTTC
TRBD1,TRBV7-9,TRBJ2-2,CASSLGRQGWTGELFF,TGTGCCAGCAGCTTAGGAAGACAGGGTTGGACCGGGGAGCTGTTTTTT
-,TRBV15,TRBJ1-1,CATSSYSFLNTEAFF,TGTGCCACCAGCAGCTACAGCTTTCTGAACACTGAAGCTTTCTTT
TRBD2,TRBV27,TRBJ2-5,CASSTLAGGQETQYF,TGTGCCAGCAGTACTTTAGCGGGGGGGCAAGAGACCCAGTACTTC
TRBD1,TRBV15,TRBJ1-4,CATSRGTVTNEKLFF,TGTGCCACCAGCCGGGGGACAGTGACTAATGAAAAACTGTTTTTT
-,TRBV15,TRBJ2-7,CATSRVRSPGGEQYF,TGTGCCACCAGCAGAGTGCGGTCCCCTGGGGGCGAGCAGTACTTC
-,TRBV6-1,TRBJ2-6,CASSVTAQAGGANVLTF,TGTGCCAGCAGTGTGACAGCCCAGGCAGGCGGGGCCAACGTCCTGACTTTC
TRBD1,TRBV10-2,TRBJ1-1,CASSLKPGQVLNTEAFF,TGCGCCAGCAGTCTAAAACCAGGACAGGTTTTGAACACTGAAGCTTTCTTT
-,TRBV15,TRBJ1-5,CATITRGPVANQPQHF,TGTGCCACCATCACGCGGGGGCCAGTGGCTAATCAGCCCCAGCATTTT
TRBD1,TRBV7-6,TRBJ1-1,CASSPQGARTEAFF,TGTGCCAGCAGTCCTCAGGGGGCTAGGACTGAAGCTTTCTTT
-,TRBV7-6,TRBJ1-1,CASSAGPTNTEAFF,TGTGCCAGCAGCGCGGGACCGACAAACACTGAAGCTTTCTTT
-,TRBV29-1,TRBJ2-7,CSVDQGPSKYF,TGCAGCGTTGATCAGGGGCCGTCGAAGTACTTC
TRBD1,TRBV10-3,TRBJ1-6,CAISEGQGDNSPLHF,TGTGCCATCAGTGAGGGACAGGGCGACAATTCACCCCTCCACTTT
-,TRBV2,TRBJ1-1,CASPLGNRDTEAFF,TGTGCCAGCCCCCTGGGCAACAGGGACACTGAAGCTTTCTTT
TRBD1,TRBV19,TRBJ1-2,CASSSTGATYGYTF,TGTGCCAGTAGTTCCACAGGGGCGACCTATGGCTACACCTTC
-,TRBV6-6,TRBJ1-2,CASRQDGSYGYTF,TGTGCCAGCAGACAGGACGGCAGCTATGGCTACACCTTC
-,TRBV18,TRBJ1-1,CASSPPLLSRGTEAFF,TGTGCCAGCTCACCACCGCTTTTGTCCCGGGGCACTGAAGCTTTCTTT
TRBD2,TRBV5-1,TRBJ2-5,CASSRTGGQETQYF,TGCGCCAGCAGCCGAACGGGGGGCCAAGAGACCCAGTACTTC
-,TRBV5-4,TRBJ2-3,CASSFLWGLNTDTQYF,TGTGCCAGCAGCTTTCTATGGGGCCTAAACACAGATACGCAGTATTTT
-,TRBV2,TRBJ2-7,CASSMRYLYEQYF,TGTGCCAGCAGTATGCGATATCTCTACGAGCAGTACTTC
-,TRBV4-3,TRBJ1-4,CASSQEGGVGDEKLFF,TGCGCCAGCAGCCAAGAAGGTGGCGTTGGAGATGAAAAACTGTTTTTT
-,TRBV18,TRBJ1-1,CASSPTGNTEAFF,TGTGCCAGCTCACCGACGGGGAACACTGAAGCTTTCTTT
TRBD2,TRBV28,TRBJ2-1,CASSFPRTSGLSSYNEQFF,TGTGCCAGCAGTTTCCCTAGGACTAGCGGGCTGAGCTCCTACAATGAGCAGTTCTTC
-,TRBV9,TRBJ1-2,CASSARVGYGYTF,TGTGCCAGCAGCGCCAGGGTTGGATATGGCTACACCTTC
TRBD1,TRBV11-3,TRBJ1-5,CASSLIDRGPMGGNQPQHF,TGTGCCAGCAGCTTAATCGACAGGGGCCCTATGGGTGGCAATCAGCCCCAGCATTTT
-,TRBV28,TRBJ1-2,CASSQTPGGGYGYTF,TGTGCCAGCAGCCAAACCCCGGGAGGCGGCTATGGCTACACCTTC
-,TRBV25-1,TRBJ2-1,CASSDARGGTYNEQFF,TGTGCCAGCAGTGACGCTCGTGGCGGCACCTACAATGAGCAGTTCTTC